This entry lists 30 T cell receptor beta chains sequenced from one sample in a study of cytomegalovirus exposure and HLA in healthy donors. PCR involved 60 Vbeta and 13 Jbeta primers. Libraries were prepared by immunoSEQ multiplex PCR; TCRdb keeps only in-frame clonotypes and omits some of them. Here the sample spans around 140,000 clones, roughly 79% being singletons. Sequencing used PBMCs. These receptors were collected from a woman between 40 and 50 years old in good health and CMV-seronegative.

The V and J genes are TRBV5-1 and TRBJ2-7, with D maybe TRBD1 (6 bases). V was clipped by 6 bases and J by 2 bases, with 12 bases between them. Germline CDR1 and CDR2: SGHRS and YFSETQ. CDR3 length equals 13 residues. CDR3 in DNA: TGCGCCAGCATAGGGGACAAGGCCTACGAGCAGTACTTC. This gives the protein CASIGDKAYEQYF.

CDR3 in amino acids: CASSQSGELFF. Written as DNA, the CDR3 is TGTGCCAGCAGCCAGTCGGGGGAGCTGTTTTTT. The V gene is TRBV2, the J gene TRBJ2-2; D gene unclear. This CDR3 has 11 amino acids. Germline V lookup: CDR1 SNHLY, CDR2 FYNNEI. Trimming removed 6 bases from V and 8 bases from J, with 7 bases in between.

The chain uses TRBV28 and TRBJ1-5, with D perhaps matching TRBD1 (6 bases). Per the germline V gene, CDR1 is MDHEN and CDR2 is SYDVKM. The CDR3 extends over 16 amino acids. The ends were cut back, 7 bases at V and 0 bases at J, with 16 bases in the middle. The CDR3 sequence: CASNRLGGPSNQPQHF. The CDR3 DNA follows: TGTGCCAGCAACCGGCTTGGGGGCCCTAGCAATCAGCCCCAGCATTTT.

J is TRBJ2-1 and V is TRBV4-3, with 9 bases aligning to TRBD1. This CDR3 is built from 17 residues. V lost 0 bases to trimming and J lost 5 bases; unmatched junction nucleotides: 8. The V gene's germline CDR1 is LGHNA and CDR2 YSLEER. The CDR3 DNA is TGCGCCAGCAGCCAAGATTTAGTCGGGACAGGGCACAATGAGCAGTTCTTC. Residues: CASSQDLVGTGHNEQFF.

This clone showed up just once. CDR3: CASSLIGYSGSEQFF. CDR3 DNA sequence: TGTGCCAGCAGCTTAATAGGATACTCAGGAAGTGAGCAGTTCTTC. The chain is built from TRBV7-9 and TRBJ2-1; D is ambiguous. CDR3 length equals 15 residues. Germline V lookup: CDR1 SEHNR, CDR2 FQNEAQ (reference sequence). Trimming removed 2 bases at V and 9 bases at J, with 17 bases between.

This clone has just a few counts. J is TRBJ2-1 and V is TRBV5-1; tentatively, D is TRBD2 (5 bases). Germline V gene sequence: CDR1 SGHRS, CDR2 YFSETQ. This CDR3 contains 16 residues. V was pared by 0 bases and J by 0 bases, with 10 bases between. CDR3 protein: CASSLVVGSSYNEQFF. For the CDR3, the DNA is TGCGCCAGCAGCTTGGTGGTGGGGAGCTCCTACAATGAGCAGTTCTTC.

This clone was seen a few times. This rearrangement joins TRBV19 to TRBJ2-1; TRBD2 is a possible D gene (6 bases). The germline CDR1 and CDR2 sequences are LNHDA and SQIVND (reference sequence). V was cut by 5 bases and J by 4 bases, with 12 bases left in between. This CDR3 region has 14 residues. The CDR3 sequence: CASSPSGLYNEQFF. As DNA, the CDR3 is TGTGCCAGTAGTCCGTCGGGACTTTACAATGAGCAGTTCTTC. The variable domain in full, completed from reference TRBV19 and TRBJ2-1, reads DGGITQSPKYLFRKEGQNVTLSCEQNLNHDAMYWYRQDPGQGLRLIYYSQIVNDFQKGDIAEGYSVSREKKESFPLTVTSAQKNPTAFYLCASSPSGLYNEQFFGPGTRLTVL.

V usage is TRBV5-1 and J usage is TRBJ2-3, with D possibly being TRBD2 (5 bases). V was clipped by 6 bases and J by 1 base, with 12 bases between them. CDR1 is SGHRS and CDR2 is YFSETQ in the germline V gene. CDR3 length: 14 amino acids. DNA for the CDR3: TGCGCCAGCACTCCGCGGGCGGGCACAGATACGCAGTATTTT. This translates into CASTPRAGTDTQYF. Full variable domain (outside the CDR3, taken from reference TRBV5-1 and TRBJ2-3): KAGVTQTPRYLIKTRGQQVTLSCSPISGHRSVSWYQQTPGQGLQFLFEYFSETQRNKGNFPGRFSGRQFSNSRSEMNVSTLELGDSALYLCASTPRAGTDTQYFGPGTRLTVL.

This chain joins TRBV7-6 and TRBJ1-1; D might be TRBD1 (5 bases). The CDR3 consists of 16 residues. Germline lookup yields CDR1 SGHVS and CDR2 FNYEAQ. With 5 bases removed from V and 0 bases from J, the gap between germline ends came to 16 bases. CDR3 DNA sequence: TGTGCCAGCAGCCCTAGACCCGGGGGACTGAACACTGAAGCTTTCTTT. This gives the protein CASSPRPGGLNTEAFF. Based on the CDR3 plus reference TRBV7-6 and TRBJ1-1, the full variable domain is GAGVSQSPRYKVTKRGQDVALRCDPISGHVSLYWYRQALGQGPEFLTYFNYEAQQDKSGLPNDRFSAERPEGSISTLTIQRTEQRDSAMYRCASSPRPGGLNTEAFFGQGTRLTVV.

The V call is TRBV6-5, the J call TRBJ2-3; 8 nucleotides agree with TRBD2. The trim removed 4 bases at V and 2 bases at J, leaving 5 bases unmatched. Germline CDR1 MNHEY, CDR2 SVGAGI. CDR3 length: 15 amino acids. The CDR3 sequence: CASSFRGGFTDTQYF. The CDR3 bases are TGTGCCAGCAGTTTCCGGGGGGGGTTCACAGATACGCAGTATTTT.

The CDR3 reads CASSYLRGGRDTQYF. The CDR3 DNA sequence: TGTGCCAGCAGTTATTTGAGGGGGGGCCGAGATACGCAGTATTTT. The chain is built from TRBV6-5 and TRBJ2-3, with D tentatively TRBD2 (7 bases). V was cut by 3 bases and J by 5 bases, with 15 bases left in between. CDR3 size: 15 residues. Germline CDR1 and CDR2: MNHEY and SVGAGI.

The CDR3 DNA follows: TGTGCCAGCAGCCAAAGGGCGGGCGCTCAAGAGACCCAGTACTTC. It codes for CASSQRAGAQETQYF. The chain combines TRBV7-2 with TRBJ2-5; weak D call: TRBD2 (5 bases). The ends were cut back, 5 bases at V and 2 bases at J, with 15 bases in the middle. The CDR3 consists of 15 residues. From germline, CDR1 is SGHTA and CDR2 FQGNSA.

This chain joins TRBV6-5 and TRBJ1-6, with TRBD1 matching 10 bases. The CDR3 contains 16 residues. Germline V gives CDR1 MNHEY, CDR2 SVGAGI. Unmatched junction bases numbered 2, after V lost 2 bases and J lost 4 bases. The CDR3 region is CASSYRTGGYNSPLHF. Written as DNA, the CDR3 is TGTGCCAGCAGTTACCGGACAGGGGGATATAATTCACCCCTCCACTTT.

As DNA, the CDR3 is TGTGCCAGCACCACACTTTGGGGAACTAGCGGGGAAGAGACCCAGTACTTC. It codes for CASTTLWGTSGEETQYF. The gene calls are TRBV7-9 and TRBJ2-5, with 10 bases aligning to TRBD2. The germline V gene has CDR1 SEHNR and CDR2 FQNEAQ (reference sequence). This CDR3 has 17 residues. The V gene end was trimmed by 7 bases and the J gene end by 3 bases; junction bases not matched to a gene: 14.

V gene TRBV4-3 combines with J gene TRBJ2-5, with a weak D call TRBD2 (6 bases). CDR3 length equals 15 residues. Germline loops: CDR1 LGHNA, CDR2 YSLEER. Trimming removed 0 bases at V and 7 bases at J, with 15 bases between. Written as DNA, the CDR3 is TGCGCCAGCAGCCAAGATGGAGCTAGCGAGGTGACCCAGTACTTC. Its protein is CASSQDGASEVTQYF.

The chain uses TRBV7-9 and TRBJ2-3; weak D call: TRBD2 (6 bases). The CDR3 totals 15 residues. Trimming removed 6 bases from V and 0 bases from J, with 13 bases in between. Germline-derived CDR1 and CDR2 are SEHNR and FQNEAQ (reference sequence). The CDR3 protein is CASSRGTSSTDTQYF. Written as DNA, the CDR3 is TGTGCCAGCAGTCGCGGGACTTCTAGCACAGATACGCAGTATTTT.

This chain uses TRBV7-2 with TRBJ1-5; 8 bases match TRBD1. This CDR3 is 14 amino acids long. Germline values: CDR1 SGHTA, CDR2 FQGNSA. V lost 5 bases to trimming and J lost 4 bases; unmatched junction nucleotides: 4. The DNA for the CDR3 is TGTGCCAGCAGCACCGGGACAGGTAATCAGCCCCAGCATTTT. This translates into CASSTGTGNQPQHF.

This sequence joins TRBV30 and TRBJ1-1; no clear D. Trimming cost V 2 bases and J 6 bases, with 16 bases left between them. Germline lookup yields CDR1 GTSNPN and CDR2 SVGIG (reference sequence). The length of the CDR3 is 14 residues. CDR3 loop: CAWSKSGVGSEAFF. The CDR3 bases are TGTGCCTGGAGTAAGTCCGGGGTGGGTTCTGAAGCTTTCTTT.

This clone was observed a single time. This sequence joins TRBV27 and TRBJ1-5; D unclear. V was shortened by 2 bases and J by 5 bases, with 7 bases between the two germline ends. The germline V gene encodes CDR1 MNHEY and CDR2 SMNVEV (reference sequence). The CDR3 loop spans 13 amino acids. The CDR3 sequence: CASSLGLYQPQHF. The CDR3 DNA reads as TGTGCCAGCAGTTTAGGGCTTTATCAGCCCCAGCATTTT.

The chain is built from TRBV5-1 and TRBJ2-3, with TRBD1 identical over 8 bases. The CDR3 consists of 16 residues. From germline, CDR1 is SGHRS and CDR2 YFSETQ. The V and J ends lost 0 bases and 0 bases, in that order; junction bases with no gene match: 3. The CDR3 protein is CASSLVAGGSTDTQYF. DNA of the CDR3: TGCGCCAGCAGCTTGGTCGCAGGGGGCAGCACAGATACGCAGTATTTT.

The CDR3 nucleotides are TGCGCCAGCAGCCCGGGACACCCGAGCTCCTACGAGCAGTACTTC. This codes for CASSPGHPSSYEQYF. This chain connects TRBV5-1 to TRBJ2-7; maybe TRBD1 (6 bases). V was cut by 4 bases and J by 0 bases, with 14 bases left in between. Germline CDR1 and CDR2: SGHRS and YFSETQ. The CDR3 has 15 amino acids.

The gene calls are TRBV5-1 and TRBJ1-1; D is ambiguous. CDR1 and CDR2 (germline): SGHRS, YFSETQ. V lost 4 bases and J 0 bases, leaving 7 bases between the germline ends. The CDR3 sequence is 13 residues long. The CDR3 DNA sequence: TGCGCCAGCAGCCCGGGTTTGAACACTGAAGCTTTCTTT. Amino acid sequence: CASSPGLNTEAFF.

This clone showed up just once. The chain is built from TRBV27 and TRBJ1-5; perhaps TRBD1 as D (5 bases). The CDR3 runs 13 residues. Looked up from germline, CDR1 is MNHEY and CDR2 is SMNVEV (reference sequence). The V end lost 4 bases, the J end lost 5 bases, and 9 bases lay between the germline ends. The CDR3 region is CASSWGGDQPQHF. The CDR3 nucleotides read TGTGCCAGCAGTTGGGGGGGAGATCAGCCCCAGCATTTT.

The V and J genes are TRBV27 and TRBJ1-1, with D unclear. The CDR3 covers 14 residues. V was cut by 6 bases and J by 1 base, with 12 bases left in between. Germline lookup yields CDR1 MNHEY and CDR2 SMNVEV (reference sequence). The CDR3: CASRLGSANTEAFF. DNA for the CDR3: TGTGCCAGCAGGCTCGGTTCCGCGAACACTGAAGCTTTCTTT.

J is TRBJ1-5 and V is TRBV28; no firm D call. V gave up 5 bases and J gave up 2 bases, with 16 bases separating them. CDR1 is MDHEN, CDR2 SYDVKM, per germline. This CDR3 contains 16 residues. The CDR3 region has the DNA TGTGCCAGCAGTCCCCGAGCCATAGTGGGCAATCAGCCCCAGCATTTT. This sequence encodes CASSPRAIVGNQPQHF.

The CDR3 loop reads CASSLRDRGNTEAFF. In DNA form, the CDR3 reads TGTGCCAGCAGCCTAAGGGACAGGGGGAACACTGAAGCTTTCTTT. The chain uses TRBV13 and TRBJ1-1; 10 bases match TRBD1. CDR3 length: 15 residues. The germline V gene has CDR1 PRHDT and CDR2 FYEKMQ (reference sequence). Losses at the gene ends were 5 bases for V and 1 base for J; bases not matched to a gene: 4.

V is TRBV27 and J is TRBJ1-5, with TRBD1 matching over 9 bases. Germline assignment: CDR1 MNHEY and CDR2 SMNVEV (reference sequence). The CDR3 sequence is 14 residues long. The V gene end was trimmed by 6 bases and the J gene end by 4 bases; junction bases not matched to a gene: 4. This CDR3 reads CASRDRGRNQPQHF. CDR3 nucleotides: TGTGCCAGCAGGGACAGGGGTCGAAATCAGCCCCAGCATTTT.

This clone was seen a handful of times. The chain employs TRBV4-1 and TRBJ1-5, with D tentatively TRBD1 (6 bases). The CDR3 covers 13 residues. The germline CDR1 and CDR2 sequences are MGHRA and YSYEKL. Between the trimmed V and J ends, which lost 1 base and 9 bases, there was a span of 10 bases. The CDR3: CASSQGGGGPQHF. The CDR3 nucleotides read TGCGCCAGCAGCCAAGGTGGGGGCGGGCCCCAGCATTTT.

CDR3 sequence (DNA): TGTGCCAGCAGCTATGGACCGGGACAGGGAACCTACGAGCAGTACTTC. Translation: CASSYGPGQGTYEQYF. The gene calls are TRBV5-8 and TRBJ2-7; 9 nucleotides align to TRBD1. Germline CDR1 SGHTS, CDR2 YDEGEE. This CDR3 is 16 amino acids long. V was pared by 3 bases and J by 2 bases, with 9 bases of the junction left unmatched.

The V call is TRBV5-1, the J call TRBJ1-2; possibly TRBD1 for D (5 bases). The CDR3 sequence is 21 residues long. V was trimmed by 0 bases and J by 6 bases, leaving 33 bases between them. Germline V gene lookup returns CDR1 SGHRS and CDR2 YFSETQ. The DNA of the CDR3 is TGCGCCAGCAGCTTGGTTCGGGGAACGGGGGATTTAGAAAGGCTTCTGCATGGCTACACCTTC. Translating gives CASSLVRGTGDLERLLHGYTF.